This TCR beta chain was identified during a study of T-cell reconstitution after alpha-beta-depleted transplantation in children. For TCRbeta, the library was prepared with unique molecular identifiers. Using its own MiXCR run on the PCR reads, TCRdb lists one record per CDR3 protein. Of about 240,000 distinct CDR3 sequences listed, 9.5% to 15% were seen once; the top ten hold about 2.4%. Many counts were recorded for this clonotype. This sequence was found in a human donor who donated a stem cell graft to a child with acute lymphoblastic leukemia. The input for sequencing was PBMCs from the stem cell graft donor, taken from the stem cell graft.

In DNA, the CDR3 is TGCGCCAGCAGCCAAGGAGGGGGAGGTGCGTACGAGCAGTACTTC. This translates into CASSQGGGGAYEQYF. The rearrangement joins TRBV4-3 to TRBJ2-7, with D perhaps assigned TRBD1 or TRBD2 (6 bases each). This CDR3 has 15 residues. Germline V gene data show CDR1 as LGHNA and CDR2 as YSLEER. The V end lost 1 base, the J end lost 4 bases, and 14 bases lay between the germline ends.